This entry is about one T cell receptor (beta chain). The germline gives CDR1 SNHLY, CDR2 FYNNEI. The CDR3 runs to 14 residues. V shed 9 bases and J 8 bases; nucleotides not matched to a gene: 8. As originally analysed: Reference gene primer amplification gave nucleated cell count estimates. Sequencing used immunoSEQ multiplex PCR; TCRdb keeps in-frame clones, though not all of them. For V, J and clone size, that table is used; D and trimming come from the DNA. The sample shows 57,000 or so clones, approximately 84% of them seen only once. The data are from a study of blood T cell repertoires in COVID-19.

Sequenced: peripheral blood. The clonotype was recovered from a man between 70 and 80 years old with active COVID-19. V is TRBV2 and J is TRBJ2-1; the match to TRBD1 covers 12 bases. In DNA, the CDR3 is TGTGCCAGTCACCGGGACAGGGGGCTTTATGAGCAGTTCTTC. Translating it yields CASHRDRGLYEQFF. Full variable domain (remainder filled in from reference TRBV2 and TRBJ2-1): EPEVTQTPSHQVTQMGQEVILRCVPISNHLYFYWYRQILGQKVEFLVSFYNNEISEKSEIFDDQFSVERPDGSNFTLKIRSTKLEDSAMYFCASHRDRGLYEQFFGPGTRLTVL.